This TCR beta chain was captured by sequencing in a study of T cell responses to AZD1222 COVID-19 vaccine. In the study overall: Second doses that came at about 4 or about 12 weeks were put together.

Germline V lookup: CDR1 SEHNR, CDR2 FQNEAQ (reference sequence). The CDR3 spans 16 residues. The V gene lost 6 bases and the J gene lost 2 bases, with 16 bases spanning the gap. The method was immunoSEQ multiplex PCR; TCRdb's version includes in-frame clones alone and lacks a portion of them. The sample has 90,000 to 150,000 clones, more than 75% seen once. Points from the study as a whole: Compared with day 0, the breadth and depth of the Spike-specific TCR repertoire rose significantly after two doses of AZD1222. Clonal diversity may have been underestimated, and the donors were mostly white British, with more females than males.

As concerns this clone: Its antigen is not known.

The sample in question was peripheral blood, obtained on day 0 of AZD1222 vaccination. This sequence originates from an adult in good health. The genes are TRBV7-9 and TRBJ2-2; D perhaps matches TRBD1 (6 bases). The CDR3 DNA sequence: TGTGCCAGCAGTCCCTCCCCAGGGGCCAACACCGGGGAGCTGTTTTTT. It specifies CASSPSPGANTGELFF.